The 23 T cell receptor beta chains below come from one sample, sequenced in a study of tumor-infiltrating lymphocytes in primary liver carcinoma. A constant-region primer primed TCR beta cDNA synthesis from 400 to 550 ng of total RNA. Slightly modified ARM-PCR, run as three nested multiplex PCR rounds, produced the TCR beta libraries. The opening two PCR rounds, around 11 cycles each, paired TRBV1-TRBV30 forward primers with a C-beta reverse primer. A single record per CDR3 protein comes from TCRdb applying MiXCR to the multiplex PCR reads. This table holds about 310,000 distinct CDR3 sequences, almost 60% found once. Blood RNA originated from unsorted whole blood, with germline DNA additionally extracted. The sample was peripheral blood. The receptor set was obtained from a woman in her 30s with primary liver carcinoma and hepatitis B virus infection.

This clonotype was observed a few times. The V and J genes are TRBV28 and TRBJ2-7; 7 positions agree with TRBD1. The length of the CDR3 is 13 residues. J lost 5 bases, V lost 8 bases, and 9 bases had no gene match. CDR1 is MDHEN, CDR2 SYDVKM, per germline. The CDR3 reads CASHGTESHEQYF. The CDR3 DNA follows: TGTGCCAGCCACGGGACAGAATCCCACGAGCAGTACTTC.

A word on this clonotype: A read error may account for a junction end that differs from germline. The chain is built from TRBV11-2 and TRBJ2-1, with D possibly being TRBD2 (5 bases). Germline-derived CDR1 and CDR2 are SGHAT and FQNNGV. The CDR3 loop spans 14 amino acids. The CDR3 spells CASSPSGSRVGQLF. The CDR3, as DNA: TGTGCCAGCAGCCCGTCGGGAAGTAGGGTTGGGCAGCTCTTC.

The CDR3 sequence is CASSEQGARNYGYTF. The CDR3 coding sequence is TGTGCCAGCAGCGAACAGGGGGCGCGTAACTATGGCTACACCTTC. This chain connects TRBV7-9 to TRBJ1-2; 9 nucleotides agree with TRBD1. CDR1 is SEHNR and CDR2 is FQNEAQ in the germline V gene (reference sequence). V gave up 5 bases and J gave up 1 base; unmatched junction bases: 5. The CDR3 loop spans 15 amino acids.

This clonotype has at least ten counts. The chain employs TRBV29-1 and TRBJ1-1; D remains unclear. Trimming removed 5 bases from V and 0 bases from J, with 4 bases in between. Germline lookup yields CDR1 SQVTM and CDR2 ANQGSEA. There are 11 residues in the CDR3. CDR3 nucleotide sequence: TGCAGCGTTAGGCTGAACACTGAAGCTTTCTTT. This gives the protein CSVRLNTEAFF.

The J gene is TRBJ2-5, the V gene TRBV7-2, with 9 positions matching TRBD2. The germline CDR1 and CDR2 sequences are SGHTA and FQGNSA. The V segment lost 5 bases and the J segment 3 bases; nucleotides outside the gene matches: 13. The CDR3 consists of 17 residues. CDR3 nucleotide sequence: TGTGCCAGCAGCCCAAAACTAGCGGGCGTAATTAAAGAGACCCAGTACTTC. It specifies CASSPKLAGVIKETQYF.

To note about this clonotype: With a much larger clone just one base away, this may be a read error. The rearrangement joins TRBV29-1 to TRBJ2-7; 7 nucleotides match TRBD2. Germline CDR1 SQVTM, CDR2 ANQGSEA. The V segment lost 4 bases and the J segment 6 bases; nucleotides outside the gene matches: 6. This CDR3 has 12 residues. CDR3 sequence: CSVGGRACEQYF. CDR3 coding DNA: TGCAGCGTTGGTGGGAGGGCCTGCGAGCAGTACTTC.

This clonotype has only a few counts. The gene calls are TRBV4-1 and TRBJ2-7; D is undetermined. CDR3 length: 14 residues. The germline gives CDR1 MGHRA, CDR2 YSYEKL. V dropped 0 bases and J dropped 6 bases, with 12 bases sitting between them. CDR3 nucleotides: TGCGCCAGCAGCCAAGATAACCAGGTTCGCGAGCAGTACTTC. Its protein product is CASSQDNQVREQYF.

The DNA of the CDR3 is TGTGCCAGCAGTTGGACAGGGGAGGTTAACTATGGCTACACCTTC. It encodes CASSWTGEVNYGYTF. V gene TRBV6-5 combines with J gene TRBJ1-2, with TRBD1 matching over 9 bases. The germline V gene encodes CDR1 MNHEY and CDR2 SVGAGI. The trim removed 4 bases at V and 1 base at J, leaving 4 bases unmatched. This CDR3 contains 15 residues.

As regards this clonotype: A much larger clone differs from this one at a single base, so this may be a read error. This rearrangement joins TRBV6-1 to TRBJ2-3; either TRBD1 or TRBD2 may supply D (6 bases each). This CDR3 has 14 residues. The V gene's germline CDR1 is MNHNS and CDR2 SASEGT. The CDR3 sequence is CASSHEGGTDTEYF. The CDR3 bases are TGTGCCAGCAGCCATGAGGGGGGAACAGATACGGAGTATTTT.

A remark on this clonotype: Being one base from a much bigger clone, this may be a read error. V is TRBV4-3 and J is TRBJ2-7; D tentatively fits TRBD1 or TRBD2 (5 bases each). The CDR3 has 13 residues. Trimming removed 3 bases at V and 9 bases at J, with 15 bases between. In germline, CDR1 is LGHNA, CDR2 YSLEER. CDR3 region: CASSHTFGTRQYF. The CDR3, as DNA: TGCGCCAGCAGCCATACTTTCGGGACGCGGCAGTACTTC.

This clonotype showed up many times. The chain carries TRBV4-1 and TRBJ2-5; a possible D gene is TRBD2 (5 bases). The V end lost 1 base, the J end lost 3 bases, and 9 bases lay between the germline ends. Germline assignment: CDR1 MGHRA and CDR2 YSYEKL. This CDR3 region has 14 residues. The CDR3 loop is CASSQVGGEETQYF. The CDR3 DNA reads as TGCGCCAGCAGCCAAGTTGGAGGTGAAGAGACCCAGTACTTC.

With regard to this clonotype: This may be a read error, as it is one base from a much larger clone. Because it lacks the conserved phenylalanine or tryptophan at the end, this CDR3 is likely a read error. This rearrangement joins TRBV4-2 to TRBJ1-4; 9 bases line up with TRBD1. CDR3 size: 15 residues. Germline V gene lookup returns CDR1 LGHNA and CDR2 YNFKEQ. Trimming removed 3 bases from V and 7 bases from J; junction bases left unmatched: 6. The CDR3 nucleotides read TGTGCCAGCAGCCAGGATCGGACAGGGGTTGAAAAACTGTTTCTT. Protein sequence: CASSQDRTGVEKLFL.

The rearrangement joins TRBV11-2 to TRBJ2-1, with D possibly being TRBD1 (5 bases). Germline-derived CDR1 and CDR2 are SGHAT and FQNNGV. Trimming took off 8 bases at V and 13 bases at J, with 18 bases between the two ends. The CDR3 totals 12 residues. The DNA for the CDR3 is TGTGCCAGCTGCCCAAAAGGGGCACAACAGTTCTTC. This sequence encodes CASCPKGAQQFF.

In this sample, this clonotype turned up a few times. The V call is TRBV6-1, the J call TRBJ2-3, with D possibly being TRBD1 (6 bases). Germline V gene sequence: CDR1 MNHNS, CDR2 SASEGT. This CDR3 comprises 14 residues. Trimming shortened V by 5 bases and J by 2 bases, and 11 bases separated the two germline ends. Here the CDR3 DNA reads TGTGCCAGCAGTATCCCAGGGGTCACAGATACGCAGTATTTT. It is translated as CASSIPGVTDTQYF.

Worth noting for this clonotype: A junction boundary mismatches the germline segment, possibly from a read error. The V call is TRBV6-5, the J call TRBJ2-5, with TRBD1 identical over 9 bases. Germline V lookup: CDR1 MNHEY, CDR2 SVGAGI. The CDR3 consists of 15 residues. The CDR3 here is CASSRDRGGRETRYF. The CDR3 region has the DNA TGTGCCAGCAGCCGAGACAGGGGGGGTCGGGAGACCCGGTACTTC.

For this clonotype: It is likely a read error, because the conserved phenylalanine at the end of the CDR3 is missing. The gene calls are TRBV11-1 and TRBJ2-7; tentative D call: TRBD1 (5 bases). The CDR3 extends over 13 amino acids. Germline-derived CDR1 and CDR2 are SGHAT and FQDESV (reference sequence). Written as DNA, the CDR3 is TGTGCCAACAGCTTCGCATCAAAGGGGGAGCAGTACCTC. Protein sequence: CANSFASKGEQYL.

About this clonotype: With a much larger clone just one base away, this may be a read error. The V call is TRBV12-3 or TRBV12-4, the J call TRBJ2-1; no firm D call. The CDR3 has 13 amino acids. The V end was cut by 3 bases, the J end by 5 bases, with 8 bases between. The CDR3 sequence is CASSFMVDNEQFF. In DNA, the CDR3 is TGTGCCAGCAGTTTTATGGTAGACAATGAGCAGTTCTTC.

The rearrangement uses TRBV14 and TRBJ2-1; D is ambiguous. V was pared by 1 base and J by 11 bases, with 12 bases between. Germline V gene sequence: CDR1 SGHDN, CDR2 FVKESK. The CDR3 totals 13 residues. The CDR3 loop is CASSQVFGGKQFF. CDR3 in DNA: TGTGCCAGCAGCCAAGTATTTGGCGGAAAGCAGTTCTTC. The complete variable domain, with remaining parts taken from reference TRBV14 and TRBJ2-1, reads EAGVTQFPSHSVIEKGQTVTLRCDPISGHDNLYWYRRVMGKEIKFLLHFVKESKQDESGMPNNRFLAERTGGTYSTLKVQPAELEDSGVYFCASSQVFGGKQFFGPGTRLTVL.

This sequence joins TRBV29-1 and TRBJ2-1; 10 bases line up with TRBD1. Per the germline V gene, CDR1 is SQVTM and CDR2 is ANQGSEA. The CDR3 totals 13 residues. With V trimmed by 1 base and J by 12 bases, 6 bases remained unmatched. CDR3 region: CSVEGTGGYVQFF. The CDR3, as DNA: TGCAGCGTTGAAGGGACAGGGGGTTATGTGCAGTTCTTC.

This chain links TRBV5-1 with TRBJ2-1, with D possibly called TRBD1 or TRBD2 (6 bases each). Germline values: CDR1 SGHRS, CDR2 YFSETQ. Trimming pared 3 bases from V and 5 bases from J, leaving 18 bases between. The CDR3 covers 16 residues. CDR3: CASSSLGAGSHNEQFF. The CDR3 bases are TGCGCCAGCAGCTCCCTGGGGGCGGGAAGTCACAATGAGCAGTTCTTC.

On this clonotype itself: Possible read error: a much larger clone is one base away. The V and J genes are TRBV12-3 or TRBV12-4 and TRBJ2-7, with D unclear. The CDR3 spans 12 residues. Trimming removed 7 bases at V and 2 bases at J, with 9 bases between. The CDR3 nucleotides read TGTGCCAGCAATCCTAATACCTACGAGCAGTACTTC. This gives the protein CASNPNTYEQYF.

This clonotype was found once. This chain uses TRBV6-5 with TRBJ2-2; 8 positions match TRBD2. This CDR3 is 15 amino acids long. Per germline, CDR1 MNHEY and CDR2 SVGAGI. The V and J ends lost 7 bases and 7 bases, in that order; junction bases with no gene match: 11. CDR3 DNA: TGTGCCAGCACTCCAGCGGGAGAATTGATCGGGGAGCTGTTTTTT. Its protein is CASTPAGELIGELFF.

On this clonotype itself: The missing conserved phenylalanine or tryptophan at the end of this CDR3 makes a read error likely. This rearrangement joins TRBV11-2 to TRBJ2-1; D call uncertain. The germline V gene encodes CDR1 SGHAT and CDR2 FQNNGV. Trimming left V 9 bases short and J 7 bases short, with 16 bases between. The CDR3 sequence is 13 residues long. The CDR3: CARGLSVTNEQFY. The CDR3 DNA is TGTGCCAGGGGCTTATCGGTTACGAATGAGCAGTTCTAC.